The subject of this entry is one T cell receptor (beta chain). Antigen unknown. One junction end does not reproduce the germline sequence, and a read error may be involved. It was the roughly 110-subject validation cohort, separate from the approximately 690-subject first cohort, to which the donors belonged. The record originates from a study of cytomegalovirus exposure and HLA in healthy donors. Looking at the study overall: A later analysis reported the approximately 120 validation repertoires used the same platform as the approximately 660 first-cohort repertoires.

The CDR3 totals 12 residues. Germline lookup yields CDR1 GTSNPN and CDR2 SVGIG (reference sequence). Findings and caveats of the study: The tendency of first-cohort TCR clusters to co-occur in the 130 or so validation repertoires was identified by a subsequent analysis. Published work reported that the classifier diagnosed cytomegalovirus status with high specificity and sensitivity.

Profiling relied on immunoSEQ multiplex PCR, and the TCRdb table lists in-frame clones only, not all of them. This table holds 240,000 or so clones, around 88% found once. This TCR was sampled from a woman aged 30 to 39 in good health and CMV-seropositive. V and J are TRBV30 and TRBJ1-1, with D perhaps TRBD1 (5 bases). The sequenced sample consisted of PBMCs. For the CDR3, the DNA is TGTGCCAGGAGAAGGGGTAACACTGAAGCTTTCTTT. Its protein is CARRRGNTEAFF.